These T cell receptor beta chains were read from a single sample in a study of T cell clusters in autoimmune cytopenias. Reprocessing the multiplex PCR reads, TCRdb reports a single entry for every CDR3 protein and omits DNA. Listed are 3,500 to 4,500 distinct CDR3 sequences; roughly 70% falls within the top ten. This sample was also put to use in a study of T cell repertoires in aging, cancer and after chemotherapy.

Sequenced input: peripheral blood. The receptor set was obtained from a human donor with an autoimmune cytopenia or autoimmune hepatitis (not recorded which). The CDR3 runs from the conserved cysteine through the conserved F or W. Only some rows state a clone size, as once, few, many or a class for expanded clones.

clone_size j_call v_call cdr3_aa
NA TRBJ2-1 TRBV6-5 CASTPGPANEQFF
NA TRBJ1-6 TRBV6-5 CASSYFRGGASSYNSPLHF
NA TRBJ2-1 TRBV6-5 CASRRTSGGPQLNEQFF
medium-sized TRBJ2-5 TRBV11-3 CASSIRRGWWQETQYF
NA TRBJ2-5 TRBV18 CASSPGLAGERETQYF
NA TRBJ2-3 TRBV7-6 CASSSGGADTQYF
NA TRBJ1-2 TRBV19 CATNLGQGLTGYTF
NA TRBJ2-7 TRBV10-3 CAITQGSGAGEQYF
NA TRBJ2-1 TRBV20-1 CSATSGTSGAFYNEQFF
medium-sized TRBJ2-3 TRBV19 CASSITTSSGGASQYF
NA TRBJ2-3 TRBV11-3 CASSFAGGTGTDTQYF
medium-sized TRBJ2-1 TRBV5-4 CASSLLNNEQFF
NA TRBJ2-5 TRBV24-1 CATSDKKRGAQETQYF
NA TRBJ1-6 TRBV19 CASSILGTWNNSPLHF
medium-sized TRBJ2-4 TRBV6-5 CASSYSIAGVIQYF
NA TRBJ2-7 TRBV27 CASSRTGGEQYF
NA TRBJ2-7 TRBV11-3 CASSYRGLAGGPSYEQYF
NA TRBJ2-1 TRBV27 CASSPQQGRFLRNEQFF
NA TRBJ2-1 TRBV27 CASSLSVGLAAYNEQFF
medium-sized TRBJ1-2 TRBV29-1 CSVELNGYGYTF
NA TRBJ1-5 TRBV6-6 CASSPPGGNQPQHF
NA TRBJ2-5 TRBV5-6 CASSKTGSPYEQYF
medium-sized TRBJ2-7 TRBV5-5 CASSFLQGTLSSYEQYF
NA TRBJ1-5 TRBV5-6 CASSLSGVHQPQHF
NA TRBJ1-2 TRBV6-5 CASRSGGDAYTF
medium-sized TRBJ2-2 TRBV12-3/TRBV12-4 CASSWGGLGRELFF